This T cell receptor (beta chain) is from a study of T cells in Graves' hyperthyroidism and ophthalmopathy. Graves' hyperthyroidism qualified as stable when ophthalmopathy did not progress within 18 months. Lactation, pregnancy, other autoimmune disease or uncontrolled infection led to exclusion of patients. For the diagnoses, clinical symptoms, serum thyroxine and TRAb, thyroid ultrasound and orbital computed tomography were used. CDR3 length equals 15 residues. The V segment lost 9 bases and the J segment 4 bases; nucleotides outside the gene matches: 10. Germline CDR1 and CDR2: KGHDR and SFDVKD. The source material, RNA transcripts, was used to amplify TCR beta CDR3 regions. Primed by the HTBI set, a first-round RT-PCR was run on the TCR CDR3. TCRdb re-derived calls from the multiplex PCR reads in MiXCR, one entry per CDR3 protein. The table has hundreds of thousands of distinct CDR3 sequences, about 43% seen once.

The material sequenced was peripheral blood or thyroid tissue (not recorded which). This receptor was identified in a woman in her late teens or twenties with Graves' hyperthyroidism. This chain uses TRBV24-1 with TRBJ1-2; 10 bases match TRBD1. The CDR3 nucleotides are TGTGCCACCCCTCCTAGGACAGGGGGAGTCTATGGCTACACCTTC. Amino acid sequence: CATPPRTGGVYGYTF.